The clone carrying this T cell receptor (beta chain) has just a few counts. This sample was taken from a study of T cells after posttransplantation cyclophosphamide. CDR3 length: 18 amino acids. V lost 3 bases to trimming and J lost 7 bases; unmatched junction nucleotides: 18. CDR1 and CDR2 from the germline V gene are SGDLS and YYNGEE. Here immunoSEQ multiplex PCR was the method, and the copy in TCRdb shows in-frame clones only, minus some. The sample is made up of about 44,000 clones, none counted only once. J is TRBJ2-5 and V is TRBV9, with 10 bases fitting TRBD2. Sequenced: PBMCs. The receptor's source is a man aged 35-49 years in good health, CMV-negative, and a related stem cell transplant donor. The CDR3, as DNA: TGTGCCAGCAGCGCTACTAGGACAGGGCAACTAGCGGGGCTGACCCAGTACTTC. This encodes CASSATRTGQLAGLTQYF.